These T cell receptor beta chains were read from a single sample in a study of STAT5B mutations in CD4+ large granular lymphocyte leukemia. The repertoire was sequenced with immunoSEQ multiplex PCR; TCRdb's copy has only in-frame clones and lacks some. The data show over 30,000 clones, roughly 76% seen once. Specimen: CD4+ T cells from blood buffy coats. The source is a human donor in good health. Each CDR3 is given with its conserved first and last residue. D genes are given only for firm matches. Clone size is stated in some rows and not others, as once, few, many or a class when expanded.

V: TRBV5-5
J: TRBJ2-5
size: -
D: -
DNA: TGTGCCAGCAGCTTCGGGGCGGAGACCCAGTACTTC
CDR3: CASSFGAETQYF

V: TRBV28
J: TRBJ1-5
size: -
D: -
DNA: TGTGCCAGCAGTTTATCAGCAGGCAACCATCAACTACGGCCCCAGCATTTT
CDR3: CASSLSAGNHQLRPQHF

V: TRBV12-2
J: TRBJ2-7
size: -
D: -
DNA: TGTGCAAGTCGCTCCCCCAAGTTCAGGATATACGAGCAGTACTTC
CDR3: CASRSPKFRIYEQYF

V: TRBV7-2
J: TRBJ2-1
size: -
D: TRBD2
DNA: TGTGCCAGCAGCTTCTCGGTAGCGGGAGACAATGAGCAGTTCTTC
CDR3: CASSFSVAGDNEQFF

V: TRBV7-2
J: TRBJ2-5
size: -
D: -
DNA: TGTGCCAGCAGACCCACCGGGGGTCAAGAGACCCAGTACTTC
CDR3: CASRPTGGQETQYF

V: TRBV19
J: TRBJ1-1
size: -
D: -
DNA: TGTGCCAGTAGTATTCCGTGGGCAGTCGGTGAAGCTTTCTTT
CDR3: CASSIPWAVGEAFF

V: TRBV10-3
J: TRBJ1-2
size: -
D: TRBD1
DNA: TGTGCCATCAGTAACCGGGACAGGCATGGCTACACCTTC
CDR3: CAISNRDRHGYTF

V: TRBV4-3
J: TRBJ2-1
size: -
D: -
DNA: TGCGCCAGCAGGCGCGGTGGCGGAGGCGACAATGAGCAGTTCTTC
CDR3: CASRRGGGGDNEQFF

V: TRBV5-1
J: TRBJ2-7
size: -
D: TRBD2
DNA: TGCGCCAGCATTCCCCCCGGGGGGGCGGGGGAGCAGTACTTC
CDR3: CASIPPGGAGEQYF

V: TRBV7-9
J: TRBJ1-4
size: -
D: -
DNA: TGTGCCAGCAGCGGGTTTGGGCATGAAAAACTGTTTTTT
CDR3: CASSGFGHEKLFF

V: TRBV20-1
J: TRBJ2-3
size: -
D: -
DNA: TGCAGTGCCAGAACGGGGGATACGCAGTATTTT
CDR3: CSARTGDTQYF

V: TRBV5-1
J: TRBJ2-3
size: once
D: -
DNA: TGCGCCAGCAGCTTGGGGTCCAGCACAGATACGCAGTATTTT
CDR3: CASSLGSSTDTQYF

V: TRBV15
J: TRBJ2-7
size: -
D: TRBD2
DNA: TGTGCCACCAGCAGCCCCCGGACTAGGGACGAGCAGTACTTC
CDR3: CATSSPRTRDEQYF

V: TRBV30
J: TRBJ2-2
size: -
D: TRBD2
DNA: TGTGCCTGGATGGGACTAGCGGGAGGTCACGGGGAGCTGTTTTTT
CDR3: CAWMGLAGGHGELFF

V: TRBV6-5
J: TRBJ1-2
size: -
D: -
DNA: TGTGCCAGCACCCGACAGGTGAACTATGGCTACACCTTC
CDR3: CASTRQVNYGYTF

V: TRBV4-1
J: TRBJ1-3
size: -
D: -
DNA: TGCGCCAGCAGCCAAGATAGGGTCCGATTTTCTGGAAACACCATATATTTT
CDR3: CASSQDRVRFSGNTIYF

V: TRBV5-1
J: TRBJ2-7
size: -
D: -
DNA: TGCGCCAGCAGCTCCGCGGGATCTGCCTACGAGCAGTACTTC
CDR3: CASSSAGSAYEQYF

V: TRBV28
J: TRBJ1-5
size: -
D: -
DNA: TGTGCCAGCAGGCTTCAGGGGTCTAGCAATCAGCCCCAGCATTTT
CDR3: CASRLQGSSNQPQHF

V: TRBV9
J: TRBJ2-7
size: -
D: TRBD1
DNA: TGTGCCAGCAGCGTAACGGGGACAGGATATTACGAGCAGTACTTC
CDR3: CASSVTGTGYYEQYF

V: TRBV6-5
J: TRBJ2-5
size: -
D: -
DNA: TGTGCCAGCACCTACCCAACAGGGTTCCAAGAGACCCAGTACTTC
CDR3: CASTYPTGFQETQYF